This T cell receptor beta chain was observed in a study of identical twins. Findings and limits, study-wide: The same donors were not followed; conclusions instead depended on cross-sectional statistical analysis. Recombination models fit unrelated individuals' TCR alpha sharing but underestimated twins'.

This clonotype has only a few counts. Its antigen is undetermined. Germline assignment: CDR1 MNHEY and CDR2 SMNVEV (reference sequence). There are 14 residues in the CDR3. Trimming took 3 bases from V and 4 from J; bases not matched to a gene: 5. Unique molecular identifiers were present on the cDNA, which also gained a universal primer site by template switching. TCRdb itself ran the 5' RACE reads through MiXCR, one entry per CDR3 protein. The table shows 1.5 million to 2 million distinct CDR3 sequences, with roughly a third occurring only once. This sequence was found in a newborn girl in good health. The chain has TRBV27 and TRBJ1-2; TRBD1 matches 7 bases. Sequenced: cord blood. The CDR3: CASSFRTGRYGYTF. The CDR3 bases are TGTGCCAGCAGTTTCCGGACAGGACGCTATGGCTACACCTTC.